The 23 T cell receptor beta chains below were found in one sample sequenced in a study of blood T cell repertoires in COVID-19. Sequencing used immunoSEQ multiplex PCR; TCRdb keeps in-frame clones, though not all of them. The sample shows a few hundred thousand clones, approximately 85% of them seen only once. Sequencing was carried out using PBMCs or T cells enriched from blood (not recorded which). Receptor source: a woman aged 25 to 39 who had recovered from COVID-19.

The chain joins TRBV30 to TRBJ2-7; TRBD2 agrees at 8 bases. CDR3 size: 15 residues. Germline values: CDR1 GTSNPN, CDR2 SVGIG (reference sequence). Trimming at V came to 2 bases and at J to 5 bases, leaving 11 bases not matched to a gene. CDR3 sequence: CAWSPIGGGSDEQYF. CDR3 bases: TGTGCCTGGAGTCCGATCGGGGGGGGCTCGGACGAGCAGTACTTC.

This clone has just a few counts. The rearrangement links TRBV18 to TRBJ2-5; maybe TRBD2 (5 bases). Trimming pared 2 bases from V and 2 bases from J, leaving 9 bases between. The V gene's germline CDR1 is KGHSH and CDR2 LQKENI. The length of the CDR3 is 14 residues. The CDR3 DNA follows: TGTGCCAGCTCACCAAACCGGGGACAAGAGACCCAGTACTTC. It specifies CASSPNRGQETQYF.

This chain uses TRBV29-1 with TRBJ2-3; D might be TRBD2 (6 bases). V lost 7 bases to trimming and J lost 2 bases, with 16 bases between them. This CDR3 contains 14 residues. Germline V gene lookup returns CDR1 SQVTM and CDR2 ANQGSEA. DNA of the CDR3: TGCAGCGGCTCGGAGGGGAGCGCCACAGATACGCAGTATTTT. Translating it yields CSGSEGSATDTQYF.

This clone has just a few counts. In DNA form, the CDR3 reads TGTGCCAGCATGGGCAGGGCCCAAGATATGACGCGAAATCAGCCCCAGCATTTT. Its translation is CASMGRAQDMTRNQPQHF. V is TRBV2 and J is TRBJ1-5; D may be TRBD1 (5 bases). The V gene's germline CDR1 is SNHLY and CDR2 FYNNEI. The germline V and J ends were trimmed by 7 bases and 4 bases, with 26 bases remaining between them. The CDR3 has 18 amino acids.

This chain connects TRBV3-1 (or the pseudogene TRBV3-2) to TRBJ1-2; 8 nucleotides line up with TRBD1. The CDR3 is 14 amino acids. With 0 bases clipped from V and 8 bases from J, the junction kept 5 bases outside the gene matches. Looked up from germline, CDR1 is LGHDT and CDR2 is YNNKEL (reference sequence). CDR3 bases: TGTGCCAGCAGCCAAGACGCAGGGGGCAGAGGCTACACCTTC. It specifies CASSQDAGGRGYTF.

The chain joins TRBV5-1 to TRBJ2-1, with D possibly being TRBD2 (5 bases). Germline lookup yields CDR1 SGHRS and CDR2 YFSETQ. Trimming pared 4 bases from V and 4 bases from J, leaving 12 bases between. The CDR3 is 14 amino acids. The CDR3 nucleotides read TGCGCCAGCAGCAGGCGGGCAGATTACAATGAGCAGTTCTTC. As protein: CASSRRADYNEQFF.

The chain uses TRBV5-1 and TRBJ1-1, with TRBD1 as a possible D gene (5 bases). The V gene lost 2 bases and the J gene lost 4 bases, with 9 bases spanning the gap. Germline V CDR1 and CDR2: SGHRS, YFSETQ. This CDR3 spans 13 amino acids. This CDR3 is CASSFDRGTEAFF. In nucleotides, the CDR3 is TGCGCCAGCAGCTTTGACAGAGGCACTGAAGCTTTCTTT.

The genes are TRBV27 and TRBJ1-1, with D unclear. V lost 3 bases and J 5 bases, leaving 16 bases between the germline ends. Germline-derived CDR1 and CDR2 are MNHEY and SMNVEV (reference sequence). The CDR3 is made up of 15 amino acids. In nucleotides, the CDR3 is TGTGCCAGCAGTTTCAGGTGGGAGAGGAAGACTGAAGCTTTCTTT. Translated, it gives CASSFRWERKTEAFF.

J is TRBJ2-2 and V is TRBV28; no clear D gene. CDR1 and CDR2 from the germline V gene are MDHEN and SYDVKM. This CDR3 is built from 16 residues. V dropped 3 bases and J dropped 1 base, with 12 bases sitting between them. The CDR3, as DNA: TGTGCCAGCAGTTTCCGATTACAGAAGAACACCGGGGAGCTGTTTTTT. Amino acid sequence: CASSFRLQKNTGELFF.

This sequence joins TRBV3-1 (or the pseudogene TRBV3-2) and TRBJ1-3, with TRBD1 matching 11 bases. This CDR3 contains 16 residues. The germline V gene encodes CDR1 LGHDT and CDR2 YNNKEL (reference sequence). V dropped 5 bases and J dropped 4; count of bases not matched to a gene: 7. The CDR3 DNA sequence: TGTGCCAGCAGCAACGGACAGGGGGCAGGGGGAAACACCATATATTTT. The encoded protein is CASSNGQGAGGNTIYF.

The table lists this clone with a count of one. The rearrangement links TRBV6-1 to TRBJ1-2, with TRBD1 as a possible D gene (5 bases). The V gene's germline CDR1 is MNHNS and CDR2 SASEGT. Trimming left V 3 bases short and J 0 bases short, with 11 bases between. CDR3 length: 15 residues. CDR3 DNA sequence: TGTGCCAGCAGTGACCTACAGGTATCTAACTATGGCTACACCTTC. Its protein product is CASSDLQVSNYGYTF.

As for this clone: Its ends do not fully match the called genes, so a read error is possible. The rearrangement uses TRBV30 and TRBJ2-5; TRBD1 is a possible D gene (5 bases). This CDR3 is 13 amino acids long. CDR1 and CDR2 from the germline V gene are GTSNPN and SVGIG (reference sequence). CDR3 region: CVWGSQTKETQYF. Written as DNA, the CDR3 is TGTGTCTGGGGCTCCCAAACTAAGGAGACCCAGTACTTC.

This rearrangement joins TRBV5-1 to TRBJ1-1; D unclear. The germline V gene has CDR1 SGHRS and CDR2 YFSETQ. This CDR3 has 16 amino acids. Between the trimmed V and J ends, which lost 4 bases and 8 bases, there was a span of 24 bases. CDR3 DNA sequence: TGCGCCAGCAGCCCGGATACCTCGTGGGGAGAAAACGAAGCTTTCTTT. Its translation: CASSPDTSWGENEAFF.

J is TRBJ1-5 and V is TRBV28; 8 bases line up with TRBD1. Germline V gene sequence: CDR1 MDHEN, CDR2 SYDVKM. V shed 5 bases and J 6 bases; nucleotides not matched to a gene: 12. The CDR3 is 16 amino acids. The CDR3 is CASSDTRTGLLQPQHF. CDR3 sequence (DNA): TGTGCCAGCAGTGACACCCGGACAGGGTTACTTCAGCCCCAGCATTTT.

The CDR3 DNA reads as TGTGCCTGGAGTGCCGGGACAGCAGTGGGCACTGAAGCTTTCTTT. It yields the protein CAWSAGTAVGTEAFF. This sequence joins TRBV30 and TRBJ1-1, with 7 bases lining up with TRBD1. Germline-derived CDR1 and CDR2 are GTSNPN and SVGIG (reference sequence). The CDR3 is made up of 15 amino acids. The V gene end was trimmed by 1 base and the J gene end by 4 bases; junction bases not matched to a gene: 9.

The chain links TRBV10-3 to TRBJ1-1; perhaps TRBD1 as D (6 bases). Germline values: CDR1 ENHRY, CDR2 SYGVKD. The V and J ends lost 4 bases and 6 bases respectively, with 6 bases between them. The CDR3 is 11 residues long. CDR3 in amino acids: CAISGTAEAFF. CDR3 coding DNA: TGTGCCATCAGTGGGACAGCTGAAGCTTTCTTT.

This rearrangement joins TRBV4-1 to TRBJ1-5; a possible D gene is TRBD1 (5 bases). The germline V and J ends were trimmed by 1 base and 2 bases, with 12 bases remaining between them. This CDR3 contains 16 residues. Per the germline V gene, CDR1 is MGHRA and CDR2 is YSYEKL. The CDR3 sequence is CASSQGGELGNQPQHF. The CDR3 nucleotides read TGCGCCAGCAGCCAAGGGGGGGAGCTTGGCAATCAGCCCCAGCATTTT.

The chain couples TRBV30 to TRBJ1-3; D possibly corresponds to TRBD1 (5 bases). V lost 0 bases to trimming and J lost 4 bases, with 10 bases between them. Per the germline V gene, CDR1 is GTSNPN and CDR2 is SVGIG (reference sequence). There are 14 residues in the CDR3. CDR3 bases: TGTGCCTGGAGTGTTCCCGGGGGAGGAAACACCATATATTTT. This gives the protein CAWSVPGGGNTIYF. The variable domain in full, with the rest retrieved from reference TRBV30 and TRBJ1-3, is SQTIHQWPATLVQPVGSPLSLECTVEGTSNPNLYWYRQAAGRGLQLLFYSVGIGQISSEVPQNLSASRPQDRQFILSSKKLLLSDSGFYLCAWSVPGGGNTIYFGEGSWLTVV.

The chain couples TRBV7-8 to TRBJ2-1; 14 positions match TRBD2. The CDR3 is 15 residues long. Germline values: CDR1 SGHVS, CDR2 FQNEAQ. After removal of 5 bases from V and 12 bases from J, the junction contained 9 bases not matched to a gene. DNA of the CDR3: TGTGCCAGCAGCCTGACTAGCGGGAGGGCCGCTGGGCAGTTCTTC. This encodes CASSLTSGRAAGQFF.

The V gene is TRBV11-2, the J gene TRBJ1-5; the match to TRBD1 covers 9 bases. The V and J ends lost 6 bases and 7 bases, in that order; junction bases with no gene match: 10. CDR3 size: 15 residues. Germline CDR1 SGHAT, CDR2 FQNNGV. CDR3 residues: CASSPGTGNTQPQHF. The CDR3 nucleotides are TGTGCCAGCAGTCCCGGGACAGGGAATACCCAGCCCCAGCATTTT.

This chain connects TRBV19 to TRBJ2-2; maybe TRBD2 (6 bases). Between the trimmed V and J ends, which lost 7 bases and 5 bases, there was a span of 14 bases. Germline CDR1 reads LNHDA; CDR2 reads SQIVND (reference sequence). CDR3 length: 14 amino acids. The CDR3 loop reads CASIRVEGTGELFF. The CDR3 nucleotides are TGTGCCAGTATCAGGGTGGAGGGGACCGGGGAGCTGTTTTTT.

The rearrangement uses TRBV19 and TRBJ1-1; 8 nucleotides line up with TRBD1. Germline CDR1 is LNHDA and CDR2 is SQIVND (reference sequence). This CDR3 region has 13 residues. V was clipped by 10 bases and J by 1 base; unmatched bases: 5. Written as DNA, the CDR3 is TGTGCCACGCGGGACAGGACGAACACTGAAGCTTTCTTT. Encoded protein: CATRDRTNTEAFF.

The chain uses TRBV7-9 and TRBJ2-5; 9 bases line up with TRBD2. The length of the CDR3 is 14 residues. The V and J ends lost 8 bases and 5 bases, in that order; junction bases with no gene match: 9. Per germline, CDR1 SEHNR and CDR2 FQNEAQ (reference sequence). This CDR3 reads CASSGGGAGETQYF. In DNA form, the CDR3 reads TGTGCCAGCTCGGGCGGGGGGGCCGGTGAGACCCAGTACTTC.